This TCR beta chain was documented in a study of metastatic and nonmetastatic thyroid tumors. Across the study: The comparison covered peripheral blood and tumor or nodule tissue in malignant and benign thyroid patients. Findings and limits, study-wide: Compared with benign nodules, malignant thyroid tumors were reported to have significantly higher TCR beta diversity in both blood and tumor.

Germline V lookup: CDR1 DFQATT, CDR2 SNEGSKA (reference sequence). With 6 bases clipped from V and 9 bases from J, the junction kept 18 bases outside the gene matches. The CDR3 has 15 amino acids. Per the authors' pipeline: Variation in CDR3 across clinicopathological groups served as the basis for constructing a distant-metastasis classifier in papillary thyroid cancer. TCRdb reassembled clones from the PCR reads with MiXCR. The V and J calls reflect TCRdb's pipeline rather than the authors' work. Among about 43,000 clones, around 2.9% were seen once, and the ten largest hold 8% to 10%. All patients reached thyroid surgery having received no treatment beforehand. Turning to this clone: No antigen is known for it.

The sequence came from a female donor with papillary thyroid cancer or a benign thyroid nodule (not recorded which). Some clones in this sample may be carry-over from other donors' samples. The specimen was blood. The chain is built from TRBV20-1 and TRBJ2-7; 9 bases fit TRBD2. CDR3: CSATTVAGGGSVQYF. The DNA for the CDR3 is TGCAGTGCCACAACTGTCGCGGGAGGGGGAAGCGTGCAGTACTTC.